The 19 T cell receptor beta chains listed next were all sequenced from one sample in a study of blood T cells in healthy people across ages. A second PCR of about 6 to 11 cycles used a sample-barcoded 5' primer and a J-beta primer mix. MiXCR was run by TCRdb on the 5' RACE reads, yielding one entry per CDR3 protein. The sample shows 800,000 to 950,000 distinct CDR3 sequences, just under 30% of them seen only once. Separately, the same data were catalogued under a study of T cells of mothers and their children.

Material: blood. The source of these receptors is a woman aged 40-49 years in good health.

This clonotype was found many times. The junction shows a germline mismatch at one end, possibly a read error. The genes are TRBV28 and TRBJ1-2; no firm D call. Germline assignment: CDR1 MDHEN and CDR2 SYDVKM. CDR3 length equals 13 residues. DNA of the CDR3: TGCGCCAGCAGCCTGCCTCGGGGCTATGGCTACACCTTC. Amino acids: CASSLPRGYGYTF.

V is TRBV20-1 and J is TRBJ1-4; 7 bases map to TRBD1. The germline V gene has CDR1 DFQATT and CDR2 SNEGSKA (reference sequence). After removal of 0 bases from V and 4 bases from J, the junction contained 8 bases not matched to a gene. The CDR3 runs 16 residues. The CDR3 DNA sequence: TGCAGTGCTAGAGATCTCTGGGACAGATATAATGAAAAACTGTTTTTT. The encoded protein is CSARDLWDRYNEKLFF.

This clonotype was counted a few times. This CDR3 reads CAWSRPRNTEAFF. Here the CDR3 DNA reads TGTGCCTGGAGTAGACCTAGGAACACTGAAGCTTTCTTT. The rearrangement links TRBV30 to TRBJ1-1, with D unclear. V was cut by 2 bases and J by 1 base, with 8 bases left in between. The CDR3 is made up of 13 amino acids. The V gene's germline CDR1 is GTSNPN and CDR2 SVGIG (reference sequence).

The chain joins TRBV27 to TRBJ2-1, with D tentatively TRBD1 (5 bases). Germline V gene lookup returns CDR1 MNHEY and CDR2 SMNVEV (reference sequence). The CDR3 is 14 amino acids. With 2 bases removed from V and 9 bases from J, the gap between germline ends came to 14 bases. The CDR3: CASSLVFRVTEQFF. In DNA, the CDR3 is TGTGCCAGCAGTTTAGTGTTCAGGGTAACTGAGCAGTTCTTC.

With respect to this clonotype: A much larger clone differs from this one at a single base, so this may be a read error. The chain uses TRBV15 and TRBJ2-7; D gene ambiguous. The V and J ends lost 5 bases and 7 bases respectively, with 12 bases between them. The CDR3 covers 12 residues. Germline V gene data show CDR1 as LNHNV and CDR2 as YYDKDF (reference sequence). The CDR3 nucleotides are TGTGCCACCAGCGGTACCTACAATGAGCAGTACTTC. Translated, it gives CATSGTYNEQYF.

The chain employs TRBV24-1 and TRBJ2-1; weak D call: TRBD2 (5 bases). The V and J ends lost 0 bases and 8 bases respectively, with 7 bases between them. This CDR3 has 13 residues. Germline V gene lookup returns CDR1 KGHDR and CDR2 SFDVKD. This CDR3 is CATSDLSGYEQFF. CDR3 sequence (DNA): TGTGCCACCAGTGATTTGTCGGGGTATGAGCAGTTCTTC.

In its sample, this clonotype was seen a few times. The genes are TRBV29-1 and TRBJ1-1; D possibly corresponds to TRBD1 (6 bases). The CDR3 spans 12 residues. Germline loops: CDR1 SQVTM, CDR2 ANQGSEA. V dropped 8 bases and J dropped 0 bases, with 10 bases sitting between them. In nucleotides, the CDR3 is TGCAGCTCCGGACAGATGAACACTGAAGCTTTCTTT. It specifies CSSGQMNTEAFF.

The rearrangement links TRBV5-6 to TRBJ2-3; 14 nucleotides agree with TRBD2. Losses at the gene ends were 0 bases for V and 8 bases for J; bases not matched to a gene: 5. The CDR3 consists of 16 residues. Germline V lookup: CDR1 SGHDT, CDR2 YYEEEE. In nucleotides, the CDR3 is TGTGCCAGCAGCTTGGGACTAGCGGGGGGGCTGGGTACGCAGTATTTT. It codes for CASSLGLAGGLGTQYF.

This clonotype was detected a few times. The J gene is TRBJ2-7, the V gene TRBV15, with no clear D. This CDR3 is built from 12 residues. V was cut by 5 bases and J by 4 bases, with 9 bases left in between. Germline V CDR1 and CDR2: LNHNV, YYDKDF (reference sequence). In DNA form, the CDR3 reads TGTGCCACCAGCCAGCAAGGGTACGAGCAGTACTTC. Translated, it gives CATSQQGYEQYF.

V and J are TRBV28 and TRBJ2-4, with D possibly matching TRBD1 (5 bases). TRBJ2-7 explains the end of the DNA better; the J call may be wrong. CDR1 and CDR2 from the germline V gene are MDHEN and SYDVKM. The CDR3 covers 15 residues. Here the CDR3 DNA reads TGTGCCAGCAGACGCCTCCAGGGCAGCGCCTACGAGCAGTACTTC. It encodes CASRRLQGSAYEQYF.

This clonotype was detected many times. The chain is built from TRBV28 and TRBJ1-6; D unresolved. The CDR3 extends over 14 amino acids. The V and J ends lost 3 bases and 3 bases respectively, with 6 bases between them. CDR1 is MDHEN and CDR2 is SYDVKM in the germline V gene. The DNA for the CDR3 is TGTGCCAGCAGTTTTAACGGCTATAATTCACCCCTCCACTTT. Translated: CASSFNGYNSPLHF.

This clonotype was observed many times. CDR3 nucleotides: TGTGCCAGCAGCTCTAGACTCGGGACAGGGGACGAGCAGTACTTC. Protein: CASSSRLGTGDEQYF. This chain connects TRBV7-6 to TRBJ2-7; 10 bases are shared with TRBD1. Trimming cost V 4 bases and J 5 bases; bases outside gene matches: 8. The CDR3 sequence is 15 residues long. Germline loops: CDR1 SGHVS, CDR2 FNYEAQ.

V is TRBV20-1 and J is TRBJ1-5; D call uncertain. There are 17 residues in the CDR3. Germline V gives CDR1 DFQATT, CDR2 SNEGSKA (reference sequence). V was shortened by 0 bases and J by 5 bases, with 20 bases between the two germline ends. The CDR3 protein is CSARDGAGRPGDQPQHF. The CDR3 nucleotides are TGCAGTGCTAGAGATGGTGCCGGTAGACCGGGAGATCAGCCCCAGCATTTT.

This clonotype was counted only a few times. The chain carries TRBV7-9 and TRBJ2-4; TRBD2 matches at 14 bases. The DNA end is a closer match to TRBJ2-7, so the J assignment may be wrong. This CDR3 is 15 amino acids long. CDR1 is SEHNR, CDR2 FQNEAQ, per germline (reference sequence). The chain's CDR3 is CASSYGTSGGNEQYF. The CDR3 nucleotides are TGTGCCAGCAGTTACGGGACTAGCGGGGGTAACGAGCAGTACTTC.

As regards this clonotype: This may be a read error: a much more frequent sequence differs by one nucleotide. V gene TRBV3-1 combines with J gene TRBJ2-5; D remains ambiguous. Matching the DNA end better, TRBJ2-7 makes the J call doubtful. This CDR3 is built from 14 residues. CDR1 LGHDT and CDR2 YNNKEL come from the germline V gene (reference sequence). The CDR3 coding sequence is TGTGCCAGCAGCCAAGAGGTCGGTCGGGCCGAGCAGTACTTC. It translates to CASSQEVGRAEQYF.

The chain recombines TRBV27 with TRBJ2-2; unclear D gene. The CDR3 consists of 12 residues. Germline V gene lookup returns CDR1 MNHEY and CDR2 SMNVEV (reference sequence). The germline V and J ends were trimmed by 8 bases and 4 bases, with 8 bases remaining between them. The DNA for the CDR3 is TGTGCCAGCGGAGACCCCACCGGGGAGCTGTTTTTT. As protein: CASGDPTGELFF.

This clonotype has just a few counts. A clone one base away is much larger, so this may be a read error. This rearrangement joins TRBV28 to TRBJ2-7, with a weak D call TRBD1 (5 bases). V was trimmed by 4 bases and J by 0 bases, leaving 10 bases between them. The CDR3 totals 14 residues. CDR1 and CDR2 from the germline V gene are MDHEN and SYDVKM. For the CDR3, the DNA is TGTGCCAGCAGTTGTCAGGGCCCCTCCTACGAGCAGTACTTC. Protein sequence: CASSCQGPSYEQYF.

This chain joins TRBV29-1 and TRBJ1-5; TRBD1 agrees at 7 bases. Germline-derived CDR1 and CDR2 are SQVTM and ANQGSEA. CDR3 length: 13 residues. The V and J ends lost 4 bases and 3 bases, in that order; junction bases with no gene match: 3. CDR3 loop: CSVAGQLNQPQHF. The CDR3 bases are TGCAGCGTTGCGGGACAGCTCAATCAGCCCCAGCATTTT.

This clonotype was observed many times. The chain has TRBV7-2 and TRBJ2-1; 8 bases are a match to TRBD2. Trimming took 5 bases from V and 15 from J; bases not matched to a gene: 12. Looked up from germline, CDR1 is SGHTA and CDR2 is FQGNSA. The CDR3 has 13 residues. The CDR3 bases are TGTGCCAGCAGCCCTACAGTGCTAGCGGGTCTGTTCTTC. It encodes CASSPTVLAGLFF.